A selection of T cell receptor beta chains follows, all from one sample in a study of blood T cells in healthy people across ages. TCRdb independently ran MiXCR on the 5' RACE reads; one entry per CDR3 protein. This sample has around 780,000 distinct CDR3 sequences; around a quarter occur once, and the top ten carry about 3%. Another study also made use of these data, one on T cells of mothers and their children.

Specimen: blood. The receptors derive from a boy aged 5-17 years in good health. Each CDR3 is given with its conserved first and last residue. The order of the fields is D gene, J gene, clone size, V gene, CDR3 protein, CDR3 DNA. D genes are given only for firm matches. Clone size is not always given. Where it is, it says once, few, many or a class for expanded clones.

D: TRBD1; J: TRBJ1-4; size: few; V: TRBV20-1; CDR3: CSASLQGAGEKLFF; DNA: TGCAGTGCTAGCCTACAGGGGGCTGGTGAAAAACTGTTTTTT
D: -; J: TRBJ2-5; size: -; V: TRBV7-2; CDR3: CASSFGSLGETQYF; DNA: TGTGCCAGCAGCTTTGGGTCTTTGGGAGAGACCCAGTACTTC
D: TRBD1; J: TRBJ2-7; size: -; V: TRBV9; CDR3: CASSSGQGLGYEQYF; DNA: TGTGCCAGCAGTTCGGGACAGGGACTGGGCTACGAGCAGTACTTC
D: -; J: TRBJ1-5; size: many; V: TRBV30; CDR3: CAWRSSRWSNQPQHF; DNA: TGTGCCTGGAGAAGTAGCCGGTGGAGCAATCAGCCCCAGCATTTT
D: TRBD2; J: TRBJ2-1; size: few; V: TRBV7-6; CDR3: CASSVSPATSGMYNEQFF; DNA: TGTGCCAGCAGCGTTAGTCCCGCGACTAGCGGGATGTACAATGAGCAGTTCTTC
D: -; J: TRBJ2-5; size: -; V: TRBV5-1; CDR3: CASSLGWLQETQYF; DNA: TGCGCCAGCAGCTTGGGTTGGCTACAAGAGACCCAGTACTTC
D: TRBD2; J: TRBJ2-5; size: -; V: TRBV29-1; CDR3: CSVGDTKERGAQYF; DNA: TGCAGCGTTGGGGATACTAAGGAGCGGGGGGCCCAGTACTTC
D: -; J: TRBJ2-7; size: once; V: TRBV6-2/TRBV6-3; CDR3: CASSPSLEQYF; DNA: TGTGCCAGCAGTCCTTCCTTGGAGCAGTACTTC
D: -; J: TRBJ1-5; size: -; V: TRBV4-2; CDR3: CASSQDPGTHQPQHF; DNA: TGTGCCAGCAGCCAAGATCCGGGAACCCATCAGCCCCAGCATTTT
D: TRBD1; J: TRBJ1-1; size: -; V: TRBV20-1; CDR3: CSARSRGTGWGTEAFF; DNA: TGCAGTGCTAGATCTCGAGGGACAGGGTGGGGCACTGAAGCTTTCTTT
D: -; J: TRBJ2-2; size: -; V: TRBV2; CDR3: CASKRFTGELFF; DNA: TGTGCCAGCAAAAGGTTCACCGGGGAGCTGTTTTTT
D: -; J: TRBJ1-6; size: few; V: TRBV27; CDR3: CASTSLPASPLHF; DNA: TGTGCCAGCACCTCGCTCCCGGCTTCACCCCTCCACTTT
D: -; J: TRBJ1-1; size: -; V: TRBV12-3/TRBV12-4; CDR3: CASSLNRDEAFF; DNA: TGTGCCAGCAGTTTAAATCGGGATGAAGCTTTCTTT
D: TRBD2; J: TRBJ2-1; size: -; V: TRBV5-1; CDR3: CASSDPTSGSYNEQFF; DNA: TGCGCCAGCTCCGACCCCACTAGCGGCTCCTACAATGAGCAGTTCTTC
D: -; J: TRBJ2-7; size: -; V: TRBV6-1; CDR3: CASRLELVGDHYEQYF; DNA: TGTGCCAGCCGCCTAGAACTGGTCGGGGATCACTACGAGCAGTACTTC
D: -; J: TRBJ1-3; size: -; V: TRBV28; CDR3: CASRPRRGSGNTIYF; DNA: TGTGCCAGCAGGCCAAGGCGGGGCTCTGGAAACACCATATATTTT
D: -; J: TRBJ1-2; size: -; V: TRBV30; CDR3: CAWSSDGYYGYTF; DNA: TGTGCCTGGAGTTCTGACGGATATTATGGCTACACCTTC
D: -; J: TRBJ2-3; size: -; V: TRBV28; CDR3: CASSPGRRASDTQYF; DNA: TGTGCCAGCAGTCCGGGGCGGAGGGCCAGCGATACGCAGTATTTT
D: -; J: TRBJ2-3; size: many; V: TRBV7-2; CDR3: CASSPYSDTQYF; DNA: TGTGCCAGCAGCCCCTATTCGGATACGCAGTATTTT
D: -; J: TRBJ1-2; size: -; V: TRBV7-2; CDR3: CASSPQGQYYGYTF; DNA: TGTGCCAGCAGCCCACAAGGGCAATACTATGGCTACACCTTC
D: -; J: TRBJ2-3; size: few; V: TRBV2; CDR3: CASSGLPYESTTDTQYF; DNA: TGTGCCAGCAGTGGACTCCCTTACGAGAGTACGACAGATACGCAGTATTTT
D: -; J: TRBJ1-1; size: few; V: TRBV24-1; CDR3: CATSERGGTEAFF; DNA: TGTGCCACCAGTGAAAGGGGTGGCACTGAAGCTTTCTTT
D: -; J: TRBJ2-5; size: -; V: TRBV30; CDR3: CAWSTGWRETQYF; DNA: TGTGCCTGGAGTACGGGGTGGCGGGAGACCCAGTACTTC